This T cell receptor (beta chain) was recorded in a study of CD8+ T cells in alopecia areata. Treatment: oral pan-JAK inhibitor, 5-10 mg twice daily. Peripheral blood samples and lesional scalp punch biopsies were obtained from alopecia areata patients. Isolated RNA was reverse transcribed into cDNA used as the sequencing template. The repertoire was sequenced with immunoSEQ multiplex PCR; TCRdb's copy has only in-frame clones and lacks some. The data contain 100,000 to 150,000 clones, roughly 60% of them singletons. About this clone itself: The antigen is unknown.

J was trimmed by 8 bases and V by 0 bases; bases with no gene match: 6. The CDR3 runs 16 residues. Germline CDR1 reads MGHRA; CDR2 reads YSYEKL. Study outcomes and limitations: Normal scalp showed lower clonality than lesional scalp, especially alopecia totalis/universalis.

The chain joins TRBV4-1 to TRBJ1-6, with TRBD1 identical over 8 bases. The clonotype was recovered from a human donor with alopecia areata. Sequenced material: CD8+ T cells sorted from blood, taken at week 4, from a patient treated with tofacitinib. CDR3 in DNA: TGCGCCAGCAGCCAAGAACACAACAGGGGGTATTCACCCCTCCACTTT. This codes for CASSQEHNRGYSPLHF.